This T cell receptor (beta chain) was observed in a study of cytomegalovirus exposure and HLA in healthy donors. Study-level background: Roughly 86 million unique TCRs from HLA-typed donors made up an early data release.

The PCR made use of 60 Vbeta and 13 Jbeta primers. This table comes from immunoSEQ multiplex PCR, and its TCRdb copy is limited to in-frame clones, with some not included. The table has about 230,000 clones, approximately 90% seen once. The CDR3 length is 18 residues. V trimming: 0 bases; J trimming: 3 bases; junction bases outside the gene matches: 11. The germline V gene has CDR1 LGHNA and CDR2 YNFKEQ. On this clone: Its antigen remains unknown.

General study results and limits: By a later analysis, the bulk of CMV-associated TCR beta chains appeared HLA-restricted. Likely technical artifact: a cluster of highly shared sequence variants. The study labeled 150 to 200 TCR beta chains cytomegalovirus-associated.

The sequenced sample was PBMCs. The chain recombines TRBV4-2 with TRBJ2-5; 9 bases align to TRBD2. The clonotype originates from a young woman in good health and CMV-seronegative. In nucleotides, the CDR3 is TGTGCCAGCAGCCAAGAGGGGAGAGCTAGCGGGATGGAAGAGACCCAGTACTTC. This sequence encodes CASSQEGRASGMEETQYF.